This TCR beta chain is from a study of technical replicates of blood from several donors. Method: immunoSEQ multiplex PCR; TCRdb's copy keeps in-frame clones and lacks some. The sample lists more than 70,000 clones, about 96% occurring once. The CDR3 is made up of 15 amino acids. CDR1 is MNHEY, CDR2 SMNVEV, per germline (reference sequence). V shed 11 bases, J shed 7 bases, and the junction held 12 bases outside the gene matches. This TCR derives from a human donor in good health. This chain joins TRBV27 and TRBJ2-1, with TRBD2 identical over 12 bases. The sequencing input was T cells isolated from PBMCs. The DNA of the CDR3 is TGTGCCGCCCGACTACTAGCGGGAGGTCGGAATGAGCAGTTCTTC. This encodes CAARLLAGGRNEQFF.